A selection of T cell receptor beta chains follows, all from one sample in a study of graft-versus-host responses after intestinal transplantation. Profiling relied on immunoSEQ multiplex PCR, and the TCRdb table lists in-frame clones only, not all of them. The sample lists approximately 110,000 clones; approximately 93% were seen once. Antigens for these TCRs are unknown. The sample consisted of unstimulated CD8+ T cells sorted from spleen or lymph node cells, taken before transplant. These receptors all stem from a human donor who was the organ donor for an intestinal transplant. Each CDR3 is given with its conserved first and last residue. The D gene is left open where the match is weak. Clone size is stated in some rows and not others, as once, few, many or a class when expanded.

CDR3nt: TGTGCCAGCAGCTTAGGGTACGGATATCAGCCCCAGCATTTT
CDR3aa: CASSLGYGYQPQHF
j_gene: TRBJ1-5
abundance: -
v_gene: TRBV7-9
d_gene: -

CDR3nt: TGCGCCAGCAGCCAATCCGACGATATGGAAGAGCAGTACTTC
CDR3aa: CASSQSDDMEEQYF
j_gene: TRBJ2-7
abundance: -
v_gene: TRBV4-1
d_gene: -

CDR3nt: TGTGCCAGCAGTTACTACGTCGGGGGCAACTATGGCTACACCTTC
CDR3aa: CASSYYVGGNYGYTF
j_gene: TRBJ1-2
abundance: once
v_gene: TRBV6-5
d_gene: -

CDR3nt: TGTGCCAGTAGTATAGCTGGGACAGGGGCAGATACGCAGTATTTT
CDR3aa: CASSIAGTGADTQYF
j_gene: TRBJ2-3
abundance: once
v_gene: TRBV19
d_gene: TRBD1

CDR3nt: TGCGCCAGCAGCCCCCCGGGGGAAAAACTGTTTTTT
CDR3aa: CASSPPGEKLFF
j_gene: TRBJ1-4
abundance: -
v_gene: TRBV4-1
d_gene: -

CDR3nt: TGCAGCGTTGTAGCGATCACCGGGGAGCTGTTTTTT
CDR3aa: CSVVAITGELFF
j_gene: TRBJ2-2
abundance: -
v_gene: TRBV29-1
d_gene: -

CDR3nt: TGTGCCAGCAGCTTAGGACAGGGGGCAGATACGCAGTATTTT
CDR3aa: CASSLGQGADTQYF
j_gene: TRBJ2-3
abundance: -
v_gene: TRBV5-7
d_gene: TRBD1

CDR3nt: TGCGCCAGCAGCTTAGCTAGCGGACCGCCCCAAGAGACCCAGTACTTC
CDR3aa: CASSLASGPPQETQYF
j_gene: TRBJ2-5
abundance: -
v_gene: TRBV5-1
d_gene: TRBD2

CDR3nt: TGCGCCAGCAGCTTAGGCCGAGGGGGAATCACAGATACGCAGTATTTT
CDR3aa: CASSLGRGGITDTQYF
j_gene: TRBJ2-3
abundance: -
v_gene: TRBV5-1
d_gene: -

CDR3nt: TGCGCCAACGTCGGTAGGGGCAATCAGCCCCAGCATTTT
CDR3aa: CANVGRGNQPQHF
j_gene: TRBJ1-5
abundance: -
v_gene: TRBV23-1
d_gene: -

CDR3nt: TGTGCCAGCAGTTTCGGCGGGAGCACAGATACGCAGTATTTT
CDR3aa: CASSFGGSTDTQYF
j_gene: TRBJ2-3
abundance: -
v_gene: TRBV28
d_gene: -

CDR3nt: TGTGCCAGAGGGGTGGACCGGGAAGGCACTGAAGCTTTCTTT
CDR3aa: CARGVDREGTEAFF
j_gene: TRBJ1-1
abundance: -
v_gene: TRBV2
d_gene: -

CDR3nt: TGTGCCAGCAGCTTAGGTAGGAACACTGAAGCTTTCTTT
CDR3aa: CASSLGRNTEAFF
j_gene: TRBJ1-1
abundance: -
v_gene: TRBV7-9
d_gene: -

CDR3nt: TGTGCCAGCAGTGAAGGGTCGGTCCCAGATACGCAGTATTTT
CDR3aa: CASSEGSVPDTQYF
j_gene: TRBJ2-3
abundance: -
v_gene: TRBV2
d_gene: -

CDR3nt: TGTGCCAGCAGCACGAGTAGCGAGAACACCGGGGAGCTGTTTTTT
CDR3aa: CASSTSSENTGELFF
j_gene: TRBJ2-2
abundance: -
v_gene: TRBV6-5
d_gene: -

CDR3nt: TGTGCCAGCTTTGGAGATACGCAGTATTTT
CDR3aa: CASFGDTQYF
j_gene: TRBJ2-3
abundance: -
v_gene: TRBV2
d_gene: -

CDR3nt: TGTGCCATCAGTGACGACAGTAACTATGGCTACACCTTC
CDR3aa: CAISDDSNYGYTF
j_gene: TRBJ1-2
abundance: -
v_gene: TRBV10-3
d_gene: -

CDR3nt: TGTGCCAGCAGCTTAACCCGGTTGTACGAGCAGTACTTC
CDR3aa: CASSLTRLYEQYF
j_gene: TRBJ2-7
abundance: -
v_gene: TRBV11-2
d_gene: -

CDR3nt: TGTGCCAGTAGTCCAGGACAATCCTACGAGCAGTACTTC
CDR3aa: CASSPGQSYEQYF
j_gene: TRBJ2-7
abundance: -
v_gene: TRBV19
d_gene: -

CDR3nt: TGTGCCAGCAGTGAAAGGAGGGCTGCGAACACCGGGGAGCTGTTTTTT
CDR3aa: CASSERRAANTGELFF
j_gene: TRBJ2-2
abundance: -
v_gene: TRBV6-1
d_gene: -

CDR3nt: TGTGCCAGCAGCTTGAGGGGGCTCCAAGAGACCCAGTACTTC
CDR3aa: CASSLRGLQETQYF
j_gene: TRBJ2-5
abundance: -
v_gene: TRBV5-4
d_gene: TRBD1

CDR3nt: TGTGCCAGTAGTATAGAGGCAGGGAGTGGCTATGGCTACACCTTC
CDR3aa: CASSIEAGSGYGYTF
j_gene: TRBJ1-2
abundance: -
v_gene: TRBV19
d_gene: -

CDR3nt: TGTGCCAGCAGCCTGACTCGGTACATTCAGTACTTC
CDR3aa: CASSLTRYIQYF
j_gene: TRBJ2-4
abundance: -
v_gene: TRBV27
d_gene: -

CDR3nt: TGTGCCAGCACCATCGGTGGACTCTACAATGAGCAGTTCTTC
CDR3aa: CASTIGGLYNEQFF
j_gene: TRBJ2-1
abundance: -
v_gene: TRBV9
d_gene: -

CDR3nt: TGTGCCAGCAGAAGAGTCGACGATGGAAACACCATATATTTT
CDR3aa: CASRRVDDGNTIYF
j_gene: TRBJ1-3
abundance: -
v_gene: TRBV6-1
d_gene: -

CDR3nt: TGTGCCAGCAGTCCGAACCAAGAGACCCAGTACTTC
CDR3aa: CASSPNQETQYF
j_gene: TRBJ2-5
abundance: -
v_gene: TRBV27
d_gene: -

CDR3nt: TGTGCCAGCAGTTCTTCCCCGGCGGGAGGGCCCCATAGAGATACGCAGTATTTT
CDR3aa: CASSSSPAGGPHRDTQYF
j_gene: TRBJ2-3
abundance: -
v_gene: TRBV4-2
d_gene: TRBD2

CDR3nt: TGTGCCAGTAGTCCGCGACCCGGGGTACCCTACGAGCAGTACTTC
CDR3aa: CASSPRPGVPYEQYF
j_gene: TRBJ2-7
abundance: -
v_gene: TRBV19
d_gene: -

CDR3nt: TGTGCCAGCAGCTCGGACAGCCAAGAGACCCAGTACTTC
CDR3aa: CASSSDSQETQYF
j_gene: TRBJ2-5
abundance: -
v_gene: TRBV7-9
d_gene: -

CDR3nt: TGTGCCAGCAGCGTACACCCCTCCCCGGTTATCAAAAGGGCATCAGATTTCTATGGCTACACCTTC
CDR3aa: CASSVHPSPVIKRASDFYGYTF
j_gene: TRBJ1-2
abundance: -
v_gene: TRBV9
d_gene: -

CDR3nt: TGCGCCAGCGAAGAGGGCGGGTATAGCACAGATACGCAGTATTTT
CDR3aa: CASEEGGYSTDTQYF
j_gene: TRBJ2-3
abundance: -
v_gene: TRBV5-1
d_gene: -

CDR3nt: TGTGCCAGCAGTATGGGGGGATCCTACGAGCAGTACTTC
CDR3aa: CASSMGGSYEQYF
j_gene: TRBJ2-7
abundance: -
v_gene: TRBV28
d_gene: -

CDR3nt: TGCAGCGTTGAGGAGGGTTGGACTGAAGCTTTCTTT
CDR3aa: CSVEEGWTEAFF
j_gene: TRBJ1-1
abundance: -
v_gene: TRBV29-1
d_gene: -

CDR3nt: TGTGCCAGCAGTTACGGGTCAGGGGGCAAAAACATTCAGTACTTC
CDR3aa: CASSYGSGGKNIQYF
j_gene: TRBJ2-4
abundance: -
v_gene: TRBV6-5
d_gene: TRBD1

CDR3nt: TGTGCCAGCAGTTCCTGGAACAACGCAGGTCAGCCCCAGCATTTT
CDR3aa: CASSSWNNAGQPQHF
j_gene: TRBJ1-5
abundance: -
v_gene: TRBV28
d_gene: -